A single T cell receptor beta chain is shown here with its context. Other DNA sequences in this sample translate to the same CDR3. These data belong to a study of blood T cell repertoires in COVID-19. Participants' reported clinical history set cohort assignment. Here immunoSEQ multiplex PCR was the method, and the copy in TCRdb shows in-frame clones only, minus some. The table lists 310,000 or so clones, roughly 87% of them singletons. Germline V gene data show CDR1 as LGHDT and CDR2 as YNNKEL (reference sequence). The V and J ends lost 4 bases and 2 bases respectively, with 6 bases between them. This CDR3 has 12 amino acids.

Sample: PBMCs or T cells enriched from blood (not recorded which). This sequence joins TRBV3-1 (or the pseudogene TRBV3-2) and TRBJ2-7; possible D gene TRBD1, 5 bases. This receptor was identified in a woman aged 40 to 50 who had recovered from COVID-19. The CDR3 nucleotides read TGTGCCAGCAGCCGGGGCACCTACGAGCAGTACTTC. Its translation: CASSRGTYEQYF.